The 14 T cell receptor beta chains below were found in one sample sequenced in a study of cytomegalovirus exposure and HLA in healthy donors. Vbeta (60) and Jbeta (13) primers were used in the PCR. Only in-frame clones appear in the TCRdb table, and some are missing; sequencing was by immunoSEQ multiplex PCR. This repertoire shows around 130,000 clones, approximately 72% found once; its top ten account for more than 1.5%. Specimen: PBMCs. These receptors were taken from a man aged 18 to 35 in good health and CMV-seronegative.

This clone has just a few counts. The chain is built from TRBV6-6 and TRBJ2-3; D call uncertain. Trimming cost V 5 bases and J 5 bases, with 8 bases left between them. This CDR3 is 12 amino acids long. Germline V gives CDR1 MNHNY, CDR2 SVGAGI (reference sequence). The CDR3 here is CASSKTKDTQYF. CDR3 DNA: TGTGCCAGCAGTAAGACAAAAGATACGCAGTATTTT.

The chain recombines TRBV28 with TRBJ2-5; perhaps TRBD1 as D (5 bases). CDR1 is MDHEN and CDR2 is SYDVKM in the germline V gene. The CDR3 is 14 residues long. The V gene lost 6 bases and the J gene lost 4 bases, with 15 bases spanning the gap. CDR3 residues: CASRGTRVPETQYF. CDR3 DNA sequence: TGTGCCAGCAGGGGCACCAGGGTACCAGAGACCCAGTACTTC.

This clone was counted a few times. This chain links TRBV27 with TRBJ1-5; D is ambiguous. Trimming removed 0 bases at V and 1 base at J, with 7 bases between. The CDR3 extends over 15 amino acids. Germline loops: CDR1 MNHEY, CDR2 SMNVEV (reference sequence). CDR3 nucleotide sequence: TGTGCCAGCAGTTTATCGAGCGGAAGCAATCAGCCCCAGCATTTT. This encodes CASSLSSGSNQPQHF.

The rearrangement links TRBV28 to TRBJ2-7; TRBD1 matches at 9 bases. V trimming: 1 base; J trimming: 2 bases; junction bases outside the gene matches: 6. In germline, CDR1 is MDHEN, CDR2 SYDVKM. The CDR3 is 16 residues long. The CDR3 region has the DNA TGTGCCAGCAGTTTATCCCTCGGGACAGGGACCTACGAGCAGTACTTC. Protein: CASSLSLGTGTYEQYF.

V is TRBV6-6 and J is TRBJ1-6; TRBD1 agrees at 7 bases. V gave up 0 bases and J gave up 10 bases; unmatched junction bases: 6. In germline, CDR1 is MNHNY, CDR2 SVGAGI (reference sequence). The CDR3 sequence is 15 residues long. DNA for the CDR3: TGTGCCAGCAGTTACTCGACCAGGGGGGAATCACCCCTCCACTTT. Protein sequence: CASSYSTRGESPLHF.

The chain employs TRBV4-2 and TRBJ2-3; the match to TRBD2 covers 9 bases. The J segment lost 4 bases and the V segment lost 0 bases, leaving 5 bases of the junction unmatched. This CDR3 has 16 residues. Germline values: CDR1 LGHNA, CDR2 YNFKEQ. The CDR3, as DNA: TGTGCCAGCAGCCAAGATGGGAGCGGGAGGTCAGATACGCAGTATTTT. Its translation is CASSQDGSGRSDTQYF.

The V and J genes are TRBV10-2 and TRBJ2-4; D perhaps matches TRBD2 (6 bases). CDR1 WSHSY and CDR2 SAAADI come from the germline V gene. V gave up 8 bases and J gave up 7 bases, with 21 bases separating them. CDR3 length: 15 amino acids. The chain's CDR3 is CASALPGLRLNIQYF. The CDR3 bases are TGCGCCAGCGCCCTACCGGGACTGAGACTTAACATTCAGTACTTC.

CDR3 coding DNA: TGTGCCAGCAGGTCCACAGGGGGCACCGGGGAGCTGTTTTTT. It specifies CASRSTGGTGELFF. V and J are TRBV27 and TRBJ2-2, with 8 bases fitting TRBD1. V gave up 6 bases and J gave up 4 bases; unmatched junction bases: 4. Germline V gene data show CDR1 as MNHEY and CDR2 as SMNVEV (reference sequence). The CDR3 has 14 amino acids.

V and J are TRBV19 and TRBJ2-3; maybe TRBD2 (6 bases). The CDR3 consists of 20 residues. V shed 6 bases and J shed 0 bases, with 28 bases lying between them. CDR1 and CDR2 from the germline V gene are LNHDA and SQIVND (reference sequence). CDR3 region: CASRTRTGGAPIFSTDTQYF. CDR3 nucleotide sequence: TGTGCCAGTAGAACCAGGACTGGCGGGGCCCCAATATTTAGCACAGATACGCAGTATTTT. Supplemented by reference TRBV19 and TRBJ2-3, the full variable domain reads DGGITQSPKYLFRKEGQNVTLSCEQNLNHDAMYWYRQDPGQGLRLIYYSQIVNDFQKGDIAEGYSVSREKKESFPLTVTSAQKNPTAFYLCASRTRTGGAPIFSTDTQYFGPGTRLTVL.

The table lists this clone with a few counts. The gene calls are TRBV7-9 and TRBJ2-5; 7 bases line up with TRBD1. In germline, CDR1 is SEHNR, CDR2 FQNEAQ (reference sequence). Trimming removed 6 bases from V and 1 base from J; junction bases left unmatched: 5. This CDR3 region has 14 residues. CDR3 sequence (DNA): TGTGCCAGCAGGCAGGGACAGCCCCAAGAGACCCAGTACTTC. This translates into CASRQGQPQETQYF.

The V and J genes are TRBV30 and TRBJ1-1; no clear D. Germline V CDR1 and CDR2: GTSNPN, SVGIG (reference sequence). The CDR3 loop spans 12 amino acids. Trimming cost V 2 bases and J 2 bases, with 6 bases left between them. CDR3 region: CAWSQVNTEAFF. CDR3 sequence (DNA): TGTGCCTGGAGTCAGGTAAACACTGAAGCTTTCTTT.

The V and J genes are TRBV27 and TRBJ1-2, with a tentative D call TRBD1 (6 bases). Germline values: CDR1 MNHEY, CDR2 SMNVEV (reference sequence). This CDR3 has 14 residues. V was shortened by 3 bases and J by 7 bases, with 15 bases between the two germline ends. The CDR3 loop reads CASSLGAGQGGYTF. In DNA, the CDR3 is TGTGCCAGCAGTTTGGGGGCCGGGCAGGGTGGCTACACCTTC.

The rearrangement links TRBV7-6 to TRBJ2-7, with a weak D call TRBD1 (5 bases). This CDR3 spans 15 amino acids. The germline gives CDR1 SGHVS, CDR2 FNYEAQ. V gave up 5 bases and J gave up 5 bases, with 19 bases separating them. The CDR3 here is CASSPDLRLRDEQYF. DNA for the CDR3: TGTGCCAGCAGCCCAGACCTACGACTCAGGGACGAGCAGTACTTC.

The chain joins TRBV7-9 to TRBJ2-1; a possible D gene is TRBD2 (6 bases). Germline loops: CDR1 SEHNR, CDR2 FQNEAQ (reference sequence). The CDR3 contains 15 residues. The V end lost 2 bases, the J end lost 5 bases, and 13 bases lay between the germline ends. The CDR3: CASSLIGSGDNEQFF. CDR3 DNA: TGTGCCAGCAGCTTAATCGGGAGCGGCGACAATGAGCAGTTCTTC.